These 24 T cell receptor beta chains came from one sample sequenced in a study of OX40 agonist ivuxolimab in advanced cancers. Receptors were amplified or captured by the immunoSEQ multiplex PCR assay. TCRdb provides this immuneACCESS table in a form limited to in-frame rearrangements. Some clones are lacking; in checked studies, under half of them reflect an unresolved V gene, and why the rest are absent is not known. The table for this sample lists 14,000 or so clones; about 77% of them were counted only once. The top ten clones comprise roughly 32% of the sample. The sample here was CD4+ or CD8+ T cells sorted from blood, taken in a trial of the OX40 agonist ivuxolimab. Receptors were obtained from an adult with an advanced solid tumor such as melanoma, head and neck, liver or kidney cancer.

The chain links TRBV2 to TRBJ2-1, with a weak D call TRBD1 (7 bases). Germline assignment: CDR1 SNHLY and CDR2 FYNNEI. Trimming pared 9 bases from V and 7 bases from J, leaving 16 bases between. The CDR3 is 13 amino acids. The CDR3 loop is CARGVAGGNEQFF. DNA for the CDR3: TGTGCCAGGGGAGTGGCAGGGGGGAATGAGCAGTTCTTC.

The rearrangement joins TRBV10-3 to TRBJ1-2; the D gene is possibly TRBD1 (6 bases). V dropped 4 bases and J dropped 6 bases, with 18 bases sitting between them. There are 15 residues in the CDR3. Per the germline V gene, CDR1 is ENHRY and CDR2 is SYGVKD. DNA for the CDR3: TGTGCCATCAGTGGGGAAACGGGGGCCTGGGATGGCTACACCTTC. Encoded protein: CAISGETGAWDGYTF.

In this sample, this clone is medium-sized (0.01 to 0.1%). This chain links TRBV28 with TRBJ1-2, with 9 bases matching TRBD1. J lost 3 bases, V lost 3 bases, and 11 bases had no gene match. The germline V gene has CDR1 MDHEN and CDR2 SYDVKM. The CDR3 has 17 amino acids. The CDR3 coding sequence is TGTGCCAGCAGTTTCCTCGGGACAGGGCCGAGGGACTATGGCTACACCTTC. It specifies CASSFLGTGPRDYGYTF.

The chain is built from TRBV27 and TRBJ2-7, with TRBD2 identical over 7 bases. This CDR3 has 19 residues. The ends lost 2 bases at V and 2 bases at J; junction bases unmatched: 18. The V gene's germline CDR1 is MNHEY and CDR2 SMNVEV (reference sequence). CDR3 in amino acids: CASSLSWAVLAAKTYEQYF. In DNA form, the CDR3 reads TGTGCCAGCAGTTTAAGTTGGGCGGTGCTAGCGGCGAAAACCTACGAGCAGTACTTC.

The chain links TRBV6-5 to TRBJ1-1; TRBD1 is a possible D gene (5 bases). The CDR3 runs 14 residues. Trimming removed 0 bases at V and 5 bases at J, with 10 bases between. Germline V CDR1 and CDR2: MNHEY, SVGAGI. The CDR3: CASSYSIGGTEAFF. The CDR3 DNA is TGTGCCAGCAGTTACTCGATCGGGGGGACTGAAGCTTTCTTT.

The genes are TRBV19 and TRBJ1-5, with TRBD1 as a possible D gene (6 bases). V lost 7 bases and J 3 bases, leaving 13 bases between the germline ends. The CDR3 spans 14 residues. Germline V gives CDR1 LNHDA, CDR2 SQIVND (reference sequence). Written as DNA, the CDR3 is TGTGCCAGTACCACGACAGGTACCAATCAGCCCCAGCATTTT. Encoded protein: CASTTTGTNQPQHF.

The chain carries TRBV6-5 and TRBJ1-6; D not certain. V was shortened by 8 bases and J by 3 bases, with 8 bases between the two germline ends. Germline CDR1 and CDR2: MNHEY and SVGAGI. The CDR3 loop spans 13 amino acids. The CDR3 reads CASAVGYNSPLHF. The CDR3 region has the DNA TGTGCCAGCGCGGTAGGCTATAATTCACCCCTCCACTTT.

V and J are TRBV7-2 and TRBJ1-2; TRBD1 agrees at 10 bases. The CDR3 has 16 residues. The J segment lost 6 bases and the V segment lost 5 bases, leaving 12 bases of the junction unmatched. CDR1 is SGHTA and CDR2 is FQGNSA in the germline V gene. CDR3 residues: CASSPVSTGGADGYTF. The CDR3 region has the DNA TGTGCCAGCAGCCCAGTCTCGACAGGGGGCGCGGATGGCTACACCTTC.

The V and J genes are TRBV9 and TRBJ1-2; D is possibly TRBD1 (6 bases). The CDR3 consists of 15 residues. V shed 0 bases and J shed 4 bases, with 13 bases lying between them. The germline V gene has CDR1 SGDLS and CDR2 YYNGEE. CDR3 bases: TGTGCCAGCAGCGTAGAGGGACACTTCCCCTATGGCTACACCTTC. Its translation is CASSVEGHFPYGYTF.

V gene TRBV10-2 combines with J gene TRBJ2-1; 12 bases are a match to TRBD2. J lost 9 bases, V lost 4 bases, and 7 bases had no gene match. The CDR3 has 15 residues. Per germline, CDR1 WSHSY and CDR2 SAAADI. The CDR3 DNA is TGCGCCAGCAGTGCGTCTAGCGGGGGGGCCATTGAGCAGTTCTTC. Protein: CASSASSGGAIEQFF.

This clone occurred a few times. The chain employs TRBV5-4 and TRBJ1-2; possible D gene TRBD1, 5 bases. V lost 0 bases, J lost 8 bases, and 11 bases lay in between. The CDR3 contains 13 residues. Germline V gives CDR1 SGHNT, CDR2 YYREEE (reference sequence). CDR3 protein: CASSLVGAEGYTF. The CDR3 nucleotides read TGTGCCAGCAGCTTGGTTGGGGCAGAAGGCTACACCTTC.

The chain joins TRBV29-1 to TRBJ1-2; TRBD1 matches at 8 bases. Trimming removed 5 bases from V and 3 bases from J; junction bases left unmatched: 8. Germline V lookup: CDR1 SQVTM, CDR2 ANQGSEA. This CDR3 has 14 residues. Here the CDR3 reads CSVPDRGLDYGYTF. DNA for the CDR3: TGCAGCGTTCCTGACAGGGGCTTAGACTATGGCTACACCTTC.

The chain employs TRBV6-5 and TRBJ2-1; perhaps D is TRBD1 or TRBD2 (5 bases each). Per germline, CDR1 MNHEY and CDR2 SVGAGI. The V end lost 6 bases, the J end lost 5 bases, and 14 bases lay between the germline ends. This CDR3 contains 14 residues. CDR3 loop: CASRAGTSNNEQFF. CDR3 DNA sequence: TGTGCCAGCAGGGCCGGGACCTCAAACAATGAGCAGTTCTTC.

About this clone: This likely stems from a read error, as it lies one base from a far larger clone. Distinct nucleotide sequences in the sample also encode this CDR3. The rearrangement links TRBV5-2 to TRBJ1-1; TRBD1, the D gene given by the table, was not confirmed from the DNA. TRBV5-2 is classified as a pseudogene. There are 13 residues in the CDR3. CDR3: CASSQGEEREAFF. CDR3 coding DNA: TGTGCCAGCAGCCAAGGGGAAGAGCGTGAAGCTTTCTTT.

This clone came up once. V and J are TRBV27 and TRBJ2-7; D is perhaps TRBD1 or TRBD2 (7 bases each). From germline, CDR1 is MNHEY and CDR2 SMNVEV (reference sequence). The CDR3 loop spans 15 amino acids. The V end lost 4 bases, the J end lost 2 bases, and 15 bases lay between the germline ends. This CDR3 is CASSYRDSGTYEQYF. CDR3 DNA sequence: TGTGCCAGCAGTTACCGGGACAGCGGGACCTACGAGCAGTACTTC.

The rearrangement uses TRBV6-5 and TRBJ1-2; 10 bases match TRBD1. CDR1 is MNHEY and CDR2 is SVGAGI in the germline V gene. V lost 7 bases, J lost 5 bases, and 7 bases stayed unmatched. The CDR3 is 14 amino acids. The CDR3 sequence is CASTPGQGFYGYTF. CDR3 nucleotide sequence: TGTGCCAGCACCCCGGGACAGGGGTTTTATGGCTACACCTTC.

The chain carries TRBV10-2 and TRBJ2-7; D unresolved. Looked up from germline, CDR1 is WSHSY and CDR2 is SAAADI. The CDR3 extends over 10 amino acids. Trimming cost V 3 bases and J 3 bases, with 0 bases left between them. Here the CDR3 DNA reads TGCGCCAGCAGTGACTACGAGCAGTACTTC. Translation: CASSDYEQYF.

The chain joins TRBV6-5 to TRBJ1-2; the D is unclear. V was pared by 8 bases and J by 3 bases, with 13 bases between. The CDR3 length is 13 residues. CDR1 is MNHEY and CDR2 is SVGAGI in the germline V gene. CDR3 loop: CASHYLAYYGYTF. In DNA form, the CDR3 reads TGTGCCAGCCACTATCTTGCTTACTATGGCTACACCTTC.

The V call is TRBV28, the J call TRBJ1-1, with D uncertain. Germline values: CDR1 MDHEN, CDR2 SYDVKM. V dropped 3 bases and J dropped 1 base, with 6 bases sitting between them. The CDR3 is 13 residues long. For the CDR3, the DNA is TGTGCCAGCAGTTTTGGCCAGAACACTGAAGCTTTCTTT. Its translation: CASSFGQNTEAFF.

This sequence joins TRBV7-6 and TRBJ1-2; TRBD1 matches at 10 bases. Germline values: CDR1 SGHVS, CDR2 FNYEAQ. The CDR3 has 15 residues. The J segment lost 3 bases and the V segment lost 5 bases, leaving 6 bases of the junction unmatched. CDR3 DNA: TGTGCCAGCAGCCCCGGGACAGGGGTTCACTATGGCTACACCTTC. It yields the protein CASSPGTGVHYGYTF. Full variable domain (outside the CDR3, taken from reference TRBV7-6 and TRBJ1-2): GAGVSQSPRYKVTKRGQDVALRCDPISGHVSLYWYRQALGQGPEFLTYFNYEAQQDKSGLPNDRFSAERPEGSISTLTIQRTEQRDSAMYRCASSPGTGVHYGYTFGSGTRLTVV.

This rearrangement joins TRBV28 to TRBJ2-1; D may be TRBD2 (5 bases). CDR1 is MDHEN, CDR2 SYDVKM, per germline. The CDR3 is 15 residues long. Trimming removed 5 bases at V and 3 bases at J, with 14 bases between. CDR3 nucleotide sequence: TGTGCCAGCAGTCGACTACCGAATAACTACAATGAGCAGTTCTTC. Its translation: CASSRLPNNYNEQFF.

This clone has just a few counts. This chain uses TRBV9 with TRBJ1-2; TRBD1 matches 11 bases. The germline V gene encodes CDR1 SGDLS and CDR2 YYNGEE. J lost 7 bases, V lost 3 bases, and 2 bases had no gene match. CDR3 length: 13 amino acids. CDR3 sequence: CASSADRGPGYTF. Written as DNA, the CDR3 is TGTGCCAGCAGCGCGGACAGGGGGCCTGGCTACACCTTC.

This rearrangement joins TRBV6-5 to TRBJ2-1; 11 nucleotides agree with TRBD2. CDR1 is MNHEY and CDR2 is SVGAGI in the germline V gene. This CDR3 contains 15 residues. With V trimmed by 5 bases and J by 2 bases, 2 bases remained unmatched. CDR3 region: CASSIAGGPYNEQFF. The CDR3 region has the DNA TGTGCCAGCAGTATAGCGGGAGGGCCCTACAATGAGCAGTTCTTC.

The rearrangement uses TRBV5-6 and TRBJ2-1, with D tentatively TRBD2 (5 bases). V was pared by 3 bases and J by 8 bases, with 6 bases between. The CDR3 length is 11 residues. Germline V lookup: CDR1 SGHDT, CDR2 YYEEEE. The CDR3 spells CASSSRDEQFF. The DNA of the CDR3 is TGTGCCAGCAGCTCGAGGGATGAGCAGTTCTTC.